These T cell receptor beta chains were read from a single sample in a study of blood T cell repertoires in COVID-19. Profiled with immunoSEQ multiplex PCR; TCRdb holds only in-frame clones, not every one. The repertoire holds 150,000 to 250,000 clones, with about nine tenths as singletons. Sequencing used PBMCs or T cells enriched from blood (not recorded which). These receptors were taken from a woman aged 25 to 39 who had recovered from COVID-19. Each CDR3 is given with its conserved first and last residue. The D gene is left open where the match is weak. A clone size is listed for some rows: how often the clone was seen (once, few, many), or a class if it is expanded.

V: TRBV19
size: .
D: TRBD1
J: TRBJ2-7
DNA: TGTGCCAGTAGTGAGACCGGGACAGGCCCCTACGAGCAGTACTTC
CDR3: CASSETGTGPYEQYF

V: TRBV24-1
size: .
D: TRBD1
J: TRBJ1-5
DNA: TGTGCCACCAGTGAGTCGACAGGGAGGAAGCCCCAGCATTTT
CDR3: CATSESTGRKPQHF

V: TRBV6-2/TRBV6-3
size: few
D: .
J: TRBJ1-6
DNA: TGTGCCAGCAGTTACCAGGACTCGGATTCACCCCTCCACTTT
CDR3: CASSYQDSDSPLHF

V: TRBV27
size: .
D: .
J: TRBJ1-5
DNA: TGTGCCAGCAGTTTACGGGGGATATATAGCAATCAGCCCCAGCATTTT
CDR3: CASSLRGIYSNQPQHF

V: TRBV28
size: .
D: TRBD2
J: TRBJ2-1
DNA: TGTGCCAGCAGTTTTGGACTAGAAGGAAACAATGAGCAGTTCTTC
CDR3: CASSFGLEGNNEQFF

V: TRBV7-2
size: .
D: TRBD1
J: TRBJ2-7
DNA: TGTGCCAGCAGCACTGACAGGGGAGATCCTACCTACGAGCAGTACTTC
CDR3: CASSTDRGDPTYEQYF

V: TRBV5-1
size: .
D: .
J: TRBJ1-4
DNA: TGCGCCAGCCGATTCTTGGGGGGAACTAATGAAAAACTGTTTTTT
CDR3: CASRFLGGTNEKLFF

V: TRBV19
size: .
D: .
J: TRBJ2-3
DNA: TGTGCCAGTAGTAAATCGGGACTCGTCGCAGATACGCAGTATTTT
CDR3: CASSKSGLVADTQYF

V: TRBV19
size: once
D: .
J: TRBJ1-2
DNA: TGTGCCAGTAGTATTGAGGGTAACTATGGCTACACCTTC
CDR3: CASSIEGNYGYTF

V: TRBV7-2
size: .
D: .
J: TRBJ1-5
DNA: TGTGCCAGCAGCTTAGACGGACATAGCAATCAGCCCCAGCATTTT
CDR3: CASSLDGHSNQPQHF

V: TRBV7-2
size: few
D: TRBD1
J: TRBJ1-5
DNA: TGTGCCAGCAGCTTAGTTACCCAGGGGGCTGACAATCAGCCCCAGCATTTT
CDR3: CASSLVTQGADNQPQHF

V: TRBV2
size: .
D: TRBD2
J: TRBJ2-5
DNA: TGTGCCAGCAGCAACTCGACTAGCGGAGGGCTGTTTTCCCAGTACTTC
CDR3: CASSNSTSGGLFSQYF

V: TRBV4-3
size: .
D: TRBD1
J: TRBJ1-2
DNA: TGCGCCAGCAGCCAAGATATTTCCGACAGGGGAGGCTATGGCTACACCTTC
CDR3: CASSQDISDRGGYGYTF

V: TRBV3-1/TRBV3-2
size: .
D: TRBD1
J: TRBJ2-7
DNA: TGTGCCAGCAGCCAAGAATCATGGGGACAGGGGACCTACGAGCAGTACTTC
CDR3: CASSQESWGQGTYEQYF

V: TRBV9
size: .
D: TRBD1
J: TRBJ2-7
DNA: TGTGCCAGCAGCGCGAACCTCAGGGGGACCGAGCAGTACTTC
CDR3: CASSANLRGTEQYF

V: TRBV28
size: .
D: .
J: TRBJ2-7
DNA: TGTGCCAGCAAAGGCGGGGCTCTCAGCGAGCAGTACTTC
CDR3: CASKGGALSEQYF

V: TRBV2
size: .
D: .
J: TRBJ1-1
DNA: TGTGCCAGCAGGAAAGTACCGACAGAAATGAACACTGAAGCTTTCTTT
CDR3: CASRKVPTEMNTEAFF

V: TRBV10-3
size: .
D: .
J: TRBJ2-7
DNA: TGTGCCATCAGTGCGGGGGTTTCCTACGAGCAGTACTTC
CDR3: CAISAGVSYEQYF

V: TRBV5-1
size: .
D: TRBD2
J: TRBJ2-7
DNA: TGCGCCAGCAGCTTGGTCCCGGAGCTAGCGGGAGGTCACGAGCAGTACTTC
CDR3: CASSLVPELAGGHEQYF

V: TRBV6-5
size: .
D: TRBD2
J: TRBJ2-1
DNA: TGTGCCAGCAGTTACGAGCGGGAGACATACAATGAGCAGTTCTTC
CDR3: CASSYERETYNEQFF

V: TRBV19
size: .
D: .
J: TRBJ2-7
DNA: TGTGCCAGTAAAGAGTTCGGAGGTCGTGGCGAGCAGTACTTC
CDR3: CASKEFGGRGEQYF

V: TRBV5-1
size: .
D: .
J: TRBJ1-1
DNA: TGCGCCAGCAGCTCTACTAAGGGCAGGGTCGACACTGAAGCTTTCTTT
CDR3: CASSSTKGRVDTEAFF

V: TRBV29-1
size: once
D: TRBD2
J: TRBJ2-3
DNA: TGCAGCGTTTGGGGGGGTGTCGCAGATACGCAGTATTTT
CDR3: CSVWGGVADTQYF

V: TRBV5-1
size: .
D: TRBD2
J: TRBJ2-7
DNA: TGCGCCAGCAGCCCGGGAGGGGTCGAGCAGTACTTC
CDR3: CASSPGGVEQYF

V: TRBV18
size: .
D: .
J: TRBJ1-1
DNA: TGTGCCAGCTCACCGGTCAGAGGGCGTAAGAACACTGAAGCTTTCTTT
CDR3: CASSPVRGRKNTEAFF

V: TRBV30
size: .
D: TRBD1
J: TRBJ1-5
DNA: TGTGCCTGGAGTGTAATAGGACAGGTTAATCAGCCCCAGCATTTT
CDR3: CAWSVIGQVNQPQHF

V: TRBV4-1
size: .
D: .
J: TRBJ1-5
DNA: TGCGCCAGCAGCCCTTCCCATATTACAGTGGGGGGTCAGCCCCAGCATTTT
CDR3: CASSPSHITVGGQPQHF

V: TRBV7-2
size: .
D: .
J: TRBJ1-2
DNA: TGTGCCAGCAGCGCCCCCTGGGGGGGTGGAGGCTACACCTTC
CDR3: CASSAPWGGGGYTF

V: TRBV19
size: .
D: TRBD1
J: TRBJ2-1
DNA: TGTGCCAGTACGTGGCAGGGGGCCGGGAATGAGCAGTTCTTC
CDR3: CASTWQGAGNEQFF

V: TRBV30
size: .
D: .
J: TRBJ1-4
DNA: TGTGCCTGGAAGGAGCAGGGGAGAGAAAAACTGTTTTTT
CDR3: CAWKEQGREKLFF

V: TRBV7-2
size: .
D: .
J: TRBJ1-4
DNA: TGTGCCAGCAGCCGGAGTGCAACTAATGAAAAACTGTTTTTT
CDR3: CASSRSATNEKLFF